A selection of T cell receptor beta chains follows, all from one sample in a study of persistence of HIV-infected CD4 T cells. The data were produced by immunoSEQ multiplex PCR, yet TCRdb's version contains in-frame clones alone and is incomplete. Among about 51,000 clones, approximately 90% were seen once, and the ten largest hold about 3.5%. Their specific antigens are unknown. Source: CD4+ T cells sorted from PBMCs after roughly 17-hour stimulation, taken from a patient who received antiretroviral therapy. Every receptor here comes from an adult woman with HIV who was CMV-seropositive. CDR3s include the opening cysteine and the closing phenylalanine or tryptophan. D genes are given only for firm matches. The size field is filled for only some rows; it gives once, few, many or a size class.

CDR3: CASSPPSSLNTEAFF
DNA: TGTGCCAGCTCACCACCGAGCAGTCTAAACACTGAAGCTTTCTTT
D: NA
V: TRBV18
J: TRBJ1-1
size: NA

CDR3: CATSGGQKNTEAFF
DNA: TGTGCCACCAGTGGCGGTCAGAAGAACACTGAAGCTTTCTTT
D: NA
V: TRBV24-1
J: TRBJ1-1
size: NA

CDR3: CSWRASGNTIYF
DNA: TGCAGCTGGAGGGCTAGTGGAAACACCATATATTTT
D: NA
V: TRBV29-1
J: TRBJ1-3
size: NA

CDR3: CASSYEPGGSRSTEAFF
DNA: TGTGCCAGCAGTTACGAACCAGGGGGTTCAAGGAGTACTGAAGCTTTCTTT
D: TRBD1
V: TRBV6-2/TRBV6-3
J: TRBJ1-1
size: NA

CDR3: CASSSQGTNEKLFF
DNA: TGTGCCAGCTCGTCACAGGGGACTAATGAAAAACTGTTTTTT
D: TRBD1
V: TRBV18
J: TRBJ1-4
size: NA

CDR3: CASSIRENNSPLHF
DNA: TGTGCCAGTAGTATAAGGGAAAATAATTCACCCCTCCACTTT
D: NA
V: TRBV19
J: TRBJ1-6
size: NA

CDR3: CASSYTGTSNYGYTF
DNA: TGTGCCAGCAGCTATACCGGGACATCTAACTATGGCTACACCTTC
D: NA
V: TRBV9
J: TRBJ1-2
size: NA

CDR3: CASSRDGQETQYF
DNA: TGTGCCAGCAGCCGGGACGGCCAAGAGACCCAGTACTTC
D: NA
V: TRBV7-3
J: TRBJ2-5
size: few

CDR3: CASSVSGQATYEQYF
DNA: TGTGCCAGCAGTGTTTCCGGACAGGCCACCTACGAGCAGTACTTC
D: TRBD1
V: TRBV11-3
J: TRBJ2-7
size: NA

CDR3: CASSTDRGRTGYTF
DNA: TGCGCCAGCAGCACCGACAGGGGGCGGACTGGCTACACCTTC
D: TRBD1
V: TRBV5-1
J: TRBJ1-2
size: NA

CDR3: CASSSGQRRDTQYF
DNA: TGTGCCAGCAGCTCCGGACAGAGGAGAGATACGCAGTATTTT
D: NA
V: TRBV9
J: TRBJ2-3
size: NA

CDR3: CASRLGGDSNQPQHF
DNA: TGCGCCAGCAGATTGGGGGGTGATAGCAATCAGCCCCAGCATTTT
D: NA
V: TRBV5-1
J: TRBJ1-5
size: NA

CDR3: CSVEVRKNTEAFF
DNA: TGCAGCGTTGAGGTCAGGAAGAACACTGAAGCTTTCTTT
D: NA
V: TRBV29-1
J: TRBJ1-1
size: NA

CDR3: CSVEKSNTQYF
DNA: TGCAGCGTTGAAAAGAGTAATACGCAGTATTTT
D: NA
V: TRBV29-1
J: TRBJ2-3
size: NA

CDR3: CSALGGQGARNTIYF
DNA: TGCAGCGCCCTGGGGGGCCAGGGGGCGCGGAACACCATATATTTT
D: TRBD1
V: TRBV29-1
J: TRBJ1-3
size: NA

CDR3: CSASRLAGGKKSPYEQYF
DNA: TGCAGTGCTAGTCGTCTAGCGGGAGGGAAAAAGAGTCCCTACGAGCAGTACTTC
D: TRBD2
V: TRBV20-1
J: TRBJ2-7
size: NA

CDR3: CASTDPGRANYGYTF
DNA: TGTGCCAGCACCGACCCAGGGAGAGCTAACTATGGCTACACCTTC
D: NA
V: TRBV7-3
J: TRBJ1-2
size: NA